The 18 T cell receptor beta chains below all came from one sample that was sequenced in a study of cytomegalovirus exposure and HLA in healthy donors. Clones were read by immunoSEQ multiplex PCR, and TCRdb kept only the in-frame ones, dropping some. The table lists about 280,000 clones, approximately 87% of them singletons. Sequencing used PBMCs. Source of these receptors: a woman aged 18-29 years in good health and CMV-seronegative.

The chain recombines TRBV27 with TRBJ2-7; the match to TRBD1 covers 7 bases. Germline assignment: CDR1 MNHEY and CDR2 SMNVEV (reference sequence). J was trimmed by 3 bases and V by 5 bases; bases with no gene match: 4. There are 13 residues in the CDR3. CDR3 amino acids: CASSTRQGYEQYF. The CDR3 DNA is TGTGCCAGCAGTACAAGACAGGGCTACGAGCAGTACTTC.

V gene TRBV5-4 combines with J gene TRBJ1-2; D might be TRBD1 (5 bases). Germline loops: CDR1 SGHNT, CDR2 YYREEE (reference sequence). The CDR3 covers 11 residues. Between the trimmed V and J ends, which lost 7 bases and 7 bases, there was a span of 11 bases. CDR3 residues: CASGGVRGYTF. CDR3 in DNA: TGTGCCAGCGGAGGGGTTCGTGGCTACACCTTC.

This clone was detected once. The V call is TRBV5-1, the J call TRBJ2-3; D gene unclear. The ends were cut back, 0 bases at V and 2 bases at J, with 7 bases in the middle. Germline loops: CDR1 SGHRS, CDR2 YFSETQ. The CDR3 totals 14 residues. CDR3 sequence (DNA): TGCGCCAGCAGCTTGGAACAGACCACAGATACGCAGTATTTT. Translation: CASSLEQTTDTQYF.

The chain's CDR3 is CASTQAAYGYTF. For the CDR3, the DNA is TGTGCCAGCACCCAAGCGGCGTATGGCTACACCTTC. The V call is TRBV28, the J call TRBJ1-2; D ambiguous. The germline gives CDR1 MDHEN, CDR2 SYDVKM. This CDR3 region has 12 residues. The ends were cut back, 7 bases at V and 5 bases at J, with 11 bases in the middle.

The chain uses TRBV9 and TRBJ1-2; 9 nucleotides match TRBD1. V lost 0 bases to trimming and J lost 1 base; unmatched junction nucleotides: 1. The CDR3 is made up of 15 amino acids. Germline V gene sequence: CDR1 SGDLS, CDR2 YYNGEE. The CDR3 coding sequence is TGTGCCAGCAGCGTAGGGGGACAGGGTAACTATGGCTACACCTTC. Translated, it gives CASSVGGQGNYGYTF. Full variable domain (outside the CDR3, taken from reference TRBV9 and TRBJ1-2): DSGVTQTPKHLITATGQRVTLRCSPRSGDLSVYWYQQSLDQGLQFLIQYYNGEERAKGNILERFSAQQFPDLHSELNLSSLELGDSALYFCASSVGGQGNYGYTFGSGTRLTVV.

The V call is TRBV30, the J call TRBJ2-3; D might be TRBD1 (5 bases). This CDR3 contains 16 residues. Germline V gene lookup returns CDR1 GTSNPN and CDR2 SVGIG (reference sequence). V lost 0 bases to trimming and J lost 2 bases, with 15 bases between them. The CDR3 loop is CAWSVLGQNPTDTQYF. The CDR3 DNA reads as TGTGCCTGGAGTGTTTTGGGGCAGAACCCCACAGATACGCAGTATTTT.

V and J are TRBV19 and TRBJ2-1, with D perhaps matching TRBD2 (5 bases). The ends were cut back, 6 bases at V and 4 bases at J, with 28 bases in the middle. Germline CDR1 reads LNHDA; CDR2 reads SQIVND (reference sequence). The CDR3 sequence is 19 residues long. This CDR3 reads CASSTARRAAHSRYNEQFF. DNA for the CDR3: TGTGCCAGTAGCACAGCAAGGCGAGCGGCTCACTCTAGGTACAATGAGCAGTTCTTC.

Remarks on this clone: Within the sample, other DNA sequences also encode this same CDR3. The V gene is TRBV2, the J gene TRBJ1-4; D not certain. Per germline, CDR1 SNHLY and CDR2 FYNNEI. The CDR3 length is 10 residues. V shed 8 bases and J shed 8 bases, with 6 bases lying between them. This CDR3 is CASGGEKLFF. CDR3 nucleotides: TGTGCCAGCGGAGGGGAAAAACTGTTTTTT.

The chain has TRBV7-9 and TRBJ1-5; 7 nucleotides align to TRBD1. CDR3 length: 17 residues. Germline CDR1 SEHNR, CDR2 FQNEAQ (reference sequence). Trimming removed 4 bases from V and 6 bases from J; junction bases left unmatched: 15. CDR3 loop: CASSYFRQGELGQPQHF. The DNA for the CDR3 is TGTGCCAGCAGCTACTTCCGACAGGGAGAACTGGGTCAGCCCCAGCATTTT.

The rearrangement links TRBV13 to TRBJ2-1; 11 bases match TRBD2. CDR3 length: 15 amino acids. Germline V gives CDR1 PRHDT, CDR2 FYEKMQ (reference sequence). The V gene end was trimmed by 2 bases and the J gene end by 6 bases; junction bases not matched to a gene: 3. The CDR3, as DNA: TGTGCCAGCAGCTTAAGTAGCGGGAGGGCCAATGAGCAGTTCTTC. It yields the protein CASSLSSGRANEQFF.

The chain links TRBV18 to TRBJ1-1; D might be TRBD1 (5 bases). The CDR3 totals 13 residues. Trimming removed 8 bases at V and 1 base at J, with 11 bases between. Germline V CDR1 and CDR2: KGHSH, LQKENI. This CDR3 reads CASSQGGNTEAFF. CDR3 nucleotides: TGTGCCAGCAGTCAGGGTGGGAACACTGAAGCTTTCTTT.

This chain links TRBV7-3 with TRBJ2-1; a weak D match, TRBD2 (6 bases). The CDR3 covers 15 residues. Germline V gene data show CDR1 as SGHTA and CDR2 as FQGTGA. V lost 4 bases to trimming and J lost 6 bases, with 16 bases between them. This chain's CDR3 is CASSSTGTSRNEQFF. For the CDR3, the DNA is TGTGCCAGCAGCTCCACCGGGACTTCCCGCAATGAGCAGTTCTTC.

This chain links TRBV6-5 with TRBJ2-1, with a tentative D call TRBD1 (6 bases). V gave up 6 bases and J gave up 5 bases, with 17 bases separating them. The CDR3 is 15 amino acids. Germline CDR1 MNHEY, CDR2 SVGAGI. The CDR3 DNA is TGTGCCAGCAGCCATACAGGGAGTACTAACAATGAGCAGTTCTTC. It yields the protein CASSHTGSTNNEQFF.

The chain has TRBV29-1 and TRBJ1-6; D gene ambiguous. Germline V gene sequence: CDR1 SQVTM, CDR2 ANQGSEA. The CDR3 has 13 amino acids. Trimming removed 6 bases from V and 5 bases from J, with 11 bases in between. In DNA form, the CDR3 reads TGCAGCGTCAAACAGTGGGATAATTCACCCCTCCACTTT. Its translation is CSVKQWDNSPLHF.

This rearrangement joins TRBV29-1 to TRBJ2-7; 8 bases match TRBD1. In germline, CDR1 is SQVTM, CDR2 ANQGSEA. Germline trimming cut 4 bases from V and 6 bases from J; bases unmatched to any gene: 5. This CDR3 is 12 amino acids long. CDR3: CSVGQGLGEQYF. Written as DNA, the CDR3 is TGCAGCGTTGGACAGGGGTTGGGCGAGCAGTACTTC.

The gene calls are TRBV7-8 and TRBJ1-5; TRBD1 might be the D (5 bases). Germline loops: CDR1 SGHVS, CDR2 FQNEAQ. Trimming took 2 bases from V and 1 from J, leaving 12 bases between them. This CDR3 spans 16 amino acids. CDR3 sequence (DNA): TGTGCCAGCAGCTTACTGGACCGGGGGAGCAATCAGCCCCAGCATTTT. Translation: CASSLLDRGSNQPQHF.

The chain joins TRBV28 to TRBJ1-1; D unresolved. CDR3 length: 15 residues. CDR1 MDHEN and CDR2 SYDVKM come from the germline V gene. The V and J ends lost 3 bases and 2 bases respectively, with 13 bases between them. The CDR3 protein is CASSFSSGVNTEAFF. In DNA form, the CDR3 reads TGTGCCAGCAGTTTTTCTAGCGGGGTTAACACTGAAGCTTTCTTT.

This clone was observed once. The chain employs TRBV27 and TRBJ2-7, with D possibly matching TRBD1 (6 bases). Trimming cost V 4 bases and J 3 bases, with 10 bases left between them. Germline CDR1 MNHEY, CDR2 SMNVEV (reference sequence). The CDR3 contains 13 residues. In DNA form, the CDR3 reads TGTGCCAGCAGTTACGGGACAAACTACGAGCAGTACTTC. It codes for CASSYGTNYEQYF.